The 18 T cell receptor beta chains given below trace back to one sample, sequenced in a study of cytomegalovirus exposure and HLA in healthy donors. Measured with immunoSEQ multiplex PCR; TCRdb has only the in-frame clones, and not every one. This sample yields some 190,000 clones, of which around nine tenths are seen a single time; about 7.2% belongs to the top ten. The sample consisted of PBMCs. Every receptor here comes from a man between 25 and 39 years old in good health and CMV-seropositive.

The chain has TRBV4-3 and TRBJ2-1, with D perhaps matching TRBD2 (6 bases). CDR3 size: 13 residues. V gave up 1 base and J gave up 5 bases, with 6 bases separating them. The germline gives CDR1 LGHNA, CDR2 YSLEER. DNA of the CDR3: TGCGCCAGCAGCCAAGGCGGGGACAATGAGCAGTTCTTC. This sequence encodes CASSQGGDNEQFF.

This clone was seen a handful of times. V and J are TRBV7-2 and TRBJ1-5; D unclear. Germline values: CDR1 SGHTA, CDR2 FQGNSA. Trimming left V 2 bases short and J 3 bases short, with 11 bases between. The CDR3 consists of 15 residues. The CDR3 spells CASSLRTGYNQPQHF. The CDR3 region has the DNA TGTGCCAGCAGCTTACGAACGGGGTACAATCAGCCCCAGCATTTT.

The V and J genes are TRBV28 and TRBJ1-2; the match to TRBD1 covers 9 bases. V shed 6 bases and J 3 bases; nucleotides not matched to a gene: 5. The CDR3 contains 14 residues. Germline V gene data show CDR1 as MDHEN and CDR2 as SYDVKM. In nucleotides, the CDR3 is TGTGCCAGCAGGGGGGACAGGGATGACTATGGCTACACCTTC. The encoded protein is CASRGDRDDYGYTF.

The rearrangement links TRBV27 to TRBJ2-3; D possibly uses TRBD1 or TRBD2 (6 bases each). The CDR3 extends over 15 amino acids. Trimming left V 10 bases short and J 4 bases short, with 21 bases between. Germline V gene sequence: CDR1 MNHEY, CDR2 SMNVEV (reference sequence). The CDR3: CATGGGPHFADTQYF. DNA for the CDR3: TGTGCCACCGGAGGGGGTCCCCACTTCGCAGATACGCAGTATTTT.

V is TRBV18 and J is TRBJ1-2; D might be TRBD1 (5 bases). The length of the CDR3 is 16 residues. Germline V gene data show CDR1 as KGHSH and CDR2 as LQKENI. Trimming cost V 3 bases and J 4 bases, with 18 bases left between them. The CDR3 loop reads CASSPPGRGGLYGYTF. In DNA form, the CDR3 reads TGTGCCAGCTCACCTCCAGGGCGCGGGGGTCTCTATGGCTACACCTTC.

This rearrangement joins TRBV7-9 to TRBJ1-2; D perhaps matches TRBD1 (6 bases). V lost 2 bases, J lost 6 bases, and 10 bases lay in between. The CDR3 totals 13 residues. Germline V CDR1 and CDR2: SEHNR, FQNEAQ (reference sequence). CDR3 amino acids: CASSLTAGDGYTF. The CDR3 DNA reads as TGTGCCAGCAGCTTAACGGCAGGGGATGGCTACACCTTC.

This clone was observed at least ten times. CDR3 DNA: TGTGCCAGCAGCGCACCGGGGGCCTTGGGCACTGAAGCTTTCTTT. The encoded protein is CASSAPGALGTEAFF. The V call is TRBV14, the J call TRBJ1-1; tentative D call: TRBD1 (6 bases). This CDR3 comprises 15 residues. The V and J ends lost 5 bases and 4 bases respectively, with 17 bases between them. Germline CDR1 reads SGHDN; CDR2 reads FVKESK. The full variable domain, rest sourced from reference TRBV14 and TRBJ1-1, is EAGVTQFPSHSVIEKGQTVTLRCDPISGHDNLYWYRRVMGKEIKFLLHFVKESKQDESGMPNNRFLAERTGGTYSTLKVQPAELEDSGVYFCASSAPGALGTEAFFGQGTRLTVV.

J is TRBJ1-2 and V is TRBV30; no definite D call. Per the germline V gene, CDR1 is GTSNPN and CDR2 is SVGIG (reference sequence). The CDR3 covers 12 residues. With 1 base removed from V and 10 bases from J, the gap between germline ends came to 13 bases. CDR3 amino acids: CAWSGVNTDYTF. The CDR3 region has the DNA TGTGCCTGGAGTGGGGTAAACACAGACTACACCTTC.

The V gene is TRBV5-1, the J gene TRBJ1-3; D is ambiguous. In germline, CDR1 is SGHRS, CDR2 YFSETQ. The CDR3 has 18 amino acids. V dropped 1 base and J dropped 1 base, with 18 bases sitting between them. CDR3 sequence (DNA): TGCGCCAGCAGCTTGTATGAATATGGCAGACCTTCTGGAAACACCATATATTTT. Protein sequence: CASSLYEYGRPSGNTIYF.

The CDR3 nucleotides are TGTGCCAGCAGTTCCGCAGGGCTTGGGACTAGCGGGAGGGCCGGTCGGGACGAGCAGTACTTC. Its protein product is CASSSAGLGTSGRAGRDEQYF. The chain joins TRBV28 to TRBJ2-7; TRBD2 matches 16 bases. V was clipped by 4 bases and J by 5 bases; unmatched bases: 20. The V gene's germline CDR1 is MDHEN and CDR2 SYDVKM. The CDR3 is 21 amino acids. Looking up the rest from reference TRBV28 and TRBJ2-7 gives the full variable domain: DVKVTQSSRYLVKRTGEKVFLECVQDMDHENMFWYRQDPGLGLRLIYFSYDVKMKEKGDIPEGYSVSREKKERFSLILESASTNQTSMYLCASSSAGLGTSGRAGRDEQYFGPGTRLTVT.

This chain connects TRBV6-1 to TRBJ2-5; D uncertain. Deletions cut 3 bases from V and 3 bases from J, with 20 bases between. The CDR3 extends over 17 amino acids. The germline V gene encodes CDR1 MNHNS and CDR2 SASEGT. Here the CDR3 DNA reads TGTGCCAGCAGTGAGGACGCCGGAATGGTCCCCGAAGAGACCCAGTACTTC. It yields the protein CASSEDAGMVPEETQYF.

V usage is TRBV6-1 and J usage is TRBJ1-4; TRBD1 is a possible D gene (5 bases). The CDR3 sequence is 14 residues long. CDR1 is MNHNS, CDR2 SASEGT, per germline. Trimming cost V 3 bases and J 5 bases, with 10 bases left between them. The CDR3 protein is CASSDQGGNEKLFF. The CDR3 DNA is TGTGCCAGCAGTGATCAGGGAGGGAATGAAAAACTGTTTTTT.

The chain recombines TRBV5-1 with TRBJ1-1; TRBD1 agrees at 7 bases. Germline V gene lookup returns CDR1 SGHRS and CDR2 YFSETQ. The V gene end was trimmed by 2 bases and the J gene end by 0 bases; junction bases not matched to a gene: 10. This CDR3 has 17 amino acids. The CDR3 DNA is TGCGCCAGCAGCTTAGGGACAGCTTACTACATGAACACTGAAGCTTTCTTT. This sequence encodes CASSLGTAYYMNTEAFF. Full variable domain (missing parts from reference TRBV5-1 and TRBJ1-1): KAGVTQTPRYLIKTRGQQVTLSCSPISGHRSVSWYQQTPGQGLQFLFEYFSETQRNKGNFPGRFSGRQFSNSRSEMNVSTLELGDSALYLCASSLGTAYYMNTEAFFGQGTRLTVV.

The gene calls are TRBV6-5 and TRBJ1-5, with a weak D call TRBD1 (5 bases). The V gene's germline CDR1 is MNHEY and CDR2 SVGAGI. Between the trimmed V and J ends, which lost 2 bases and 3 bases, there was a span of 8 bases. The length of the CDR3 is 14 residues. CDR3 sequence (DNA): TGTGCCAGCAGTTACGCGGGGCCCAATCAGCCCCAGCATTTT. Translating it yields CASSYAGPNQPQHF.

Turning to this clone: Compared with germline, one end of the junction differs, possibly owing to a read error. J is TRBJ1-2 and V is TRBV7-6, with unresolved D. There are 13 residues in the CDR3. Per germline, CDR1 SGHVS and CDR2 FNYEAQ. Here the CDR3 DNA reads TGCGCCAGCAGCCGAGGCGCGGGGTATGGCTACACCTTC. This encodes CASSRGAGYGYTF. Based on the CDR3 plus reference TRBV7-6 and TRBJ1-2, the full variable domain is GAGVSQSPRYKVTKRGQDVALRCDPISGHVSLYWYRQALGQGPEFLTYFNYEAQQDKSGLPNDRFSAERPEGSISTLTIQRTEQRDSAMYRCASSRGAGYGYTFGSGTRLTVV.

The chain has TRBV5-4 and TRBJ1-1; no definite D call. Per the germline V gene, CDR1 is SGHNT and CDR2 is YYREEE (reference sequence). CDR3 length: 11 amino acids. Trimming pared 0 bases from V and 6 bases from J, leaving 3 bases between. The DNA for the CDR3 is TGTGCCAGCAGCTTGGTAGCTGAAGCTTTCTTT. It yields the protein CASSLVAEAFF. Together with reference TRBV5-4 and TRBJ1-1, the CDR3 gives the full variable domain: ETGVTQSPTHLIKTRGQQVTLRCSSQSGHNTVSWYQQALGQGPQFIFQYYREEENGRGNFPPRFSGLQFPNYSSELNVNALELDDSALYLCASSLVAEAFFGQGTRLTVV.

The J gene is TRBJ2-5, the V gene TRBV19, with D perhaps given as TRBD1 or TRBD2 (6 bases each). V lost 4 bases and J lost 0, with 12 bases in between. The CDR3 covers 15 residues. Germline-derived CDR1 and CDR2 are LNHDA and SQIVND (reference sequence). CDR3 sequence (DNA): TGTGCCAGTAGTAGGGGGCGGGGATACCAAGAGACCCAGTACTTC. Translated: CASSRGRGYQETQYF.

The chain is built from TRBV5-1 and TRBJ2-7, with D perhaps TRBD1 or TRBD2 (5 bases each). The CDR3 covers 15 residues. V gave up 3 bases and J gave up 2 bases, with 15 bases separating them. CDR1 and CDR2 (germline): SGHRS, YFSETQ. Here the CDR3 reads CASSWGTERTYEQYF. The CDR3 DNA reads as TGCGCCAGCAGCTGGGGGACGGAAAGGACCTACGAGCAGTACTTC.